The present TCR beta chain was sequenced within a study of pediatric ulcerative colitis. Whole-study findings and limits: Total lymphocyte DNA, not sorted subsets, was the template. Blood-rectal clonal overlap within each person was significantly higher in ulcerative colitis patients than controls.

Comments on this clone: The antigen remains undetermined. The junction does not match germline at one end; this may be a read error.

Controls had normal endoscopy and no IBD diagnosis within a year. Germline V gene sequence: CDR1 ENHRY, CDR2 SYGVKD. CDR3 size: 14 residues. Samples were sequenced at Survey level, maximum 500,000 reads. Here immunoSEQ multiplex PCR was the method, and the copy in TCRdb shows in-frame clones only, minus some. Found here are tens of thousands of clones, more than 75% of them singletons; the top ten hold about 1.5%. The V and J genes are TRBV10-3 and TRBJ1-2; weak D call: TRBD1 (5 bases). The sequence came from a boy aged 5 to 17 who was a control in a study of pediatric ulcerative colitis. The sequencing input was blood. The CDR3 nucleotides are TGTGCCATCACTGAGGGTGGGACCCTCGGTGGCTACACCTTC. This encodes CAITEGGTLGGYTF.